The 25 T cell receptor beta chains listed next were all sequenced from one sample in a study of T cell changes during pregnancy in multiple sclerosis. TCRdb keeps only in-frame clones here, not all; method: immunoSEQ multiplex PCR. The sample holds about 41,000 clones, about nine tenths seen once. Sequenced material: CD4+ T cells from peripheral blood mononuclear cells, taken in the first trimester of pregnancy. These receptors all come from a female donor with multiple sclerosis, enrolled in a pregnancy study.

This chain joins TRBV19 and TRBJ2-3; tentative D call: TRBD1 (5 bases). Trimming shortened V by 4 bases and J by 2 bases, and 16 bases separated the two germline ends. Germline V gives CDR1 LNHDA, CDR2 SQIVND (reference sequence). The CDR3 is 16 amino acids. The CDR3 region is CASSKITTAYTDTQYF. The CDR3 region has the DNA TGTGCCAGTAGTAAAATTACGACAGCCTACACAGATACGCAGTATTTT.

The chain recombines TRBV6-5 with TRBJ1-1; D gene uncertain. Trimming took off 2 bases at V and 4 bases at J, with 17 bases between the two ends. CDR1 and CDR2 from the germline V gene are MNHEY and SVGAGI. This CDR3 has 16 residues. CDR3 in amino acids: CASSYLSIDWITEAFF. The CDR3 bases are TGTGCCAGCAGTTACCTCTCGATCGACTGGATCACTGAAGCTTTCTTT.

This clone was picked up a small number of times. This chain joins TRBV18 and TRBJ1-4; D uncertain. CDR3 size: 13 residues. Germline-derived CDR1 and CDR2 are KGHSH and LQKENI. The ends were cut back, 3 bases at V and 7 bases at J, with 9 bases in the middle. The CDR3 DNA follows: TGTGCCAGCTCACCTGATCTTAGTGAAAAACTGTTTTTT. Translating gives CASSPDLSEKLFF.

The CDR3 sequence is CASSPERGDSYEQYF. Here the CDR3 DNA reads TGTGCCAGCAGCCCCGAGCGGGGGGACTCCTACGAGCAGTACTTC. J is TRBJ2-7 and V is TRBV11-2; the match to TRBD2 covers 9 bases. Germline values: CDR1 SGHAT, CDR2 FQNNGV. V lost 5 bases, J lost 0 bases, and 5 bases stayed unmatched. This CDR3 spans 15 amino acids. Full variable domain (outside the CDR3, taken from reference TRBV11-2 and TRBJ2-7): EAGVAQSPRYKIIEKRQSVAFWCNPISGHATLYWYQQILGQGPKLLIQFQNNGVVDDSQLPKDRFSAERLKGVDSTLKIQPAKLEDSAVYLCASSPERGDSYEQYFGPGTRLTVT.

A single count supports this clone. The rearrangement uses TRBV5-4 and TRBJ2-1, with D maybe TRBD1 (5 bases). In germline, CDR1 is SGHNT, CDR2 YYREEE (reference sequence). This CDR3 contains 17 residues. Trimming stripped 6 bases from V and 0 bases from J, with 19 bases between. The CDR3 bases are TGTGCCAGCACCCGGGCAGGGTCAGCACGCTCCTACAATGAGCAGTTCTTC. This encodes CASTRAGSARSYNEQFF.

The chain joins TRBV25-1 to TRBJ2-3; a weak D match, TRBD1 (7 bases). V lost 7 bases and J lost 1, with 15 bases in between. This CDR3 is 15 amino acids long. Looked up from germline, CDR1 is MGHDK and CDR2 is SYGVNS. The CDR3 here is CASTTSRGGTDTQYF. The DNA for the CDR3 is TGTGCCAGCACCACCTCCAGGGGGGGCACAGATACGCAGTATTTT.

The V gene is TRBV19, the J gene TRBJ1-2; D possibly corresponds to TRBD1 (5 bases). The germline V and J ends were trimmed by 3 bases and 2 bases, with 16 bases remaining between them. Germline CDR1 LNHDA, CDR2 SQIVND (reference sequence). This CDR3 is 16 amino acids long. The CDR3 reads CASSIYGQGGNYGYTF. The DNA for the CDR3 is TGTGCCAGTAGTATTTACGGCCAGGGAGGGAACTATGGCTACACCTTC.

The chain combines TRBV9 with TRBJ2-5; TRBD2 might be the D (6 bases). The DNA end is more similar to TRBJ2-7, so the J call may be wrong. The CDR3 extends over 14 amino acids. The germline V gene encodes CDR1 SGDLS and CDR2 YYNGEE. The CDR3 is CASSPRDFFYEQYF. DNA of the CDR3: TGTGCCAGCAGCCCCCGGGACTTTTTCTACGAGCAGTACTTC.

The genes are TRBV19 and TRBJ1-2; D is unclear. V dropped 7 bases and J dropped 4 bases, with 7 bases sitting between them. From germline, CDR1 is LNHDA and CDR2 SQIVND (reference sequence). The CDR3 extends over 11 amino acids. The CDR3 nucleotides read TGTGCCAGTACCGAGGGCTATGGCTACACCTTC. It specifies CASTEGYGYTF.

DNA for the CDR3: TGTGCCAGCAGTTACAGCATTACAGGGGGCGCGCAGTTCTTC. The encoded protein is CASSYSITGGAQFF. V gene TRBV6-5 combines with J gene TRBJ2-1; 9 nucleotides agree with TRBD1. CDR3 length: 14 amino acids. CDR1 is MNHEY and CDR2 is SVGAGI in the germline V gene. With V trimmed by 2 bases and J by 12 bases, 8 bases remained unmatched.

The J gene is TRBJ2-3, the V gene TRBV5-1; 8 bases align to TRBD2. Germline CDR1 reads SGHRS; CDR2 reads YFSETQ. Trimming cost V 0 bases and J 0 bases; bases outside gene matches: 3. This CDR3 has 16 residues. The CDR3 region is CASSLEGGRSTDTQYF. CDR3 DNA: TGCGCCAGCAGCTTGGAGGGCGGGAGGAGCACAGATACGCAGTATTTT.

The chain recombines TRBV28 with TRBJ2-7, with D perhaps matching TRBD1 (7 bases). Trimming removed 5 bases from V and 2 bases from J, with 16 bases in between. CDR1 is MDHEN and CDR2 is SYDVKM in the germline V gene. This CDR3 is 15 amino acids long. CDR3 residues: CASSASGGWAYEQYF. The CDR3 DNA reads TGTGCCAGCAGTGCATCAGGGGGGTGGGCCTACGAGCAGTACTTC.

To note about this clone: One end of the junction varies from germline; a read error may be responsible. The V gene is TRBV5-1, the J gene TRBJ2-1; TRBD2 is a possible D gene (5 bases). The CDR3 consists of 13 residues. Germline-derived CDR1 and CDR2 are SGHRS and YFSETQ. DNA of the CDR3: TGCGCCAGCAGGTTGGCTACTAGCAATGAGCAGTTCTTC. Translated, it gives CASRLATSNEQFF.

The chain recombines TRBV7-8 with TRBJ2-3, with 10 nucleotides matching TRBD1. The junction had 8 bases not matched to a gene; V was cut back by 4 bases and J by 4 bases. This CDR3 is 16 amino acids long. The germline gives CDR1 SGHVS, CDR2 FQNEAQ. CDR3 nucleotide sequence: TGTGCCAGCAGCTCAGACAGGGGGCTTTACCCAGATACGCAGTATTTT. As protein: CASSSDRGLYPDTQYF.

The genes are TRBV4-3 and TRBJ2-2; possibly TRBD2 for D (6 bases). Germline CDR1 LGHNA, CDR2 YSLEER. This CDR3 spans 15 amino acids. V was pared by 6 bases and J by 4 bases, with 15 bases between. CDR3 DNA sequence: TGCGCCAGCAGGCAACTCTCAGCGGGCACCGGGGAGCTGTTTTTT. Residues: CASRQLSAGTGELFF.

The rearrangement uses TRBV25-1 and TRBJ1-4; 7 nucleotides align to TRBD1. The CDR3 consists of 17 residues. Germline V lookup: CDR1 MGHDK, CDR2 SYGVNS. V shed 4 bases, J shed 4 bases, and the junction held 12 bases outside the gene matches. DNA of the CDR3: TGTGCCAGCAGTGCCCGGACAGGCTCTTTTGATAATGAAAAACTGTTTTTT. Translating it yields CASSARTGSFDNEKLFF.

This chain joins TRBV2 and TRBJ2-1; 8 nucleotides align to TRBD2. Germline V gene lookup returns CDR1 SNHLY and CDR2 FYNNEI. The CDR3 length is 14 residues. Trimming cost V 7 bases and J 5 bases; bases outside gene matches: 7. This CDR3 is CASTRGGSDNEQFF. The CDR3 DNA is TGTGCCAGCACTCGGGGGGGTTCTGACAATGAGCAGTTCTTC.

The chain carries TRBV6-1 and TRBJ1-4; D might be TRBD1 (5 bases). CDR1 is MNHNS, CDR2 SASEGT, per germline. The CDR3 totals 15 residues. The V and J ends lost 6 bases and 6 bases respectively, with 17 bases between them. The CDR3 loop reads CASRNGRQYYEKLFF. CDR3 sequence (DNA): TGTGCCAGCAGGAATGGTAGACAGTACTATGAAAAACTGTTTTTT.

The chain recombines TRBV7-2 with TRBJ1-5; the D is unclear. This CDR3 comprises 15 residues. The V end lost 2 bases, the J end lost 0 bases, and 8 bases lay between the germline ends. CDR1 is SGHTA, CDR2 FQGNSA, per germline. The CDR3 DNA reads as TGTGCCAGCAGCTTATTATCAGATAGCAATCAGCCCCAGCATTTT. Protein sequence: CASSLLSDSNQPQHF.

The CDR3 nucleotides read TGTGCCACCCTGGAGACCCAGTACTTC. This codes for CATLETQYF. This chain connects TRBV6-1 to TRBJ2-5; no firm D call. This CDR3 is 9 amino acids long. CDR1 is MNHNS, CDR2 SASEGT, per germline. Trimming removed 10 bases at V and 5 bases at J, with 5 bases between.

The rearrangement uses TRBV9 and TRBJ2-5, with a possible D match to TRBD1 (5 bases). The CDR3 totals 16 residues. Trimming removed 0 bases from V and 2 bases from J, with 14 bases in between. Germline CDR1 SGDLS, CDR2 YYNGEE. DNA of the CDR3: TGTGCCAGCAGCGTAGCTATGGGGCCGGCACAAGAGACCCAGTACTTC. Translated: CASSVAMGPAQETQYF.

This chain connects TRBV11-2 to TRBJ2-3; 7 bases match TRBD1. CDR3 length: 16 amino acids. After removal of 0 bases from V and 1 base from J, the junction contained 4 bases not matched to a gene. The germline V gene has CDR1 SGHAT and CDR2 FQNNGV. The CDR3 is CASSLDQGVGTDTQYF. The CDR3 DNA reads TGTGCCAGCAGCTTAGACCAGGGGGTTGGCACAGATACGCAGTATTTT.

V gene TRBV19 combines with J gene TRBJ1-5, with 7 bases lining up with TRBD1. The CDR3 is 13 residues long. Germline V CDR1 and CDR2: LNHDA, SQIVND (reference sequence). The V and J ends lost 6 bases and 6 bases, in that order; junction bases with no gene match: 5. This chain's CDR3 is CASRDDRAQPQHF. The CDR3 nucleotides read TGTGCCAGTAGAGACGACAGGGCTCAGCCCCAGCATTTT.

The chain combines TRBV28 with TRBJ2-7, with D perhaps matching TRBD2 (6 bases). The V end was cut by 7 bases, the J end by 8 bases, with 18 bases between. Germline V gene sequence: CDR1 MDHEN, CDR2 SYDVKM. The CDR3 has 13 amino acids. The CDR3 DNA follows: TGTGCCAGCACTCCAGGTAGCGGTAGCAAGCAGTACTTC. Translation: CASTPGSGSKQYF.

This clone has only one observation. V usage is TRBV7-9 and J usage is TRBJ2-7, with TRBD2 matching 14 bases. Germline-derived CDR1 and CDR2 are SEHNR and FQNEAQ (reference sequence). This CDR3 comprises 17 residues. The V gene end was trimmed by 5 bases and the J gene end by 3 bases; junction bases not matched to a gene: 9. CDR3 region: CASSPGTSGSIGYEQYF. The DNA for the CDR3 is TGTGCCAGCAGCCCGGGGACTAGCGGGAGTATAGGCTACGAGCAGTACTTC.